This T cell receptor (beta chain) appears in the sequencing data of a study of blood T cell repertoires in COVID-19. Study at large: Material from acute and convalescent COVID-19 was sourced from the United States, Italy and Spain. T cells, B-cell-depleted T cells, or PBMCs supplied cDNA or gDNA.

Germline CDR1 is MNHEY and CDR2 is SVGAGI. Trimming stripped 7 bases from V and 0 bases from J, with 10 bases between. CDR3 length equals 14 residues. In the original analysis: Amplified reference gene primers provided the basis for estimating nucleated cell counts. Assay used: immunoSEQ multiplex PCR; TCRdb lists only in-frame clones, some missing. V and J calls and clone size come straight from that table; D and trimming were deduced from the DNA. The sample has more than 95,000 clones, nearly 90% seen once. The sample holds a few counts of this clone. The chain has TRBV6-5 and TRBJ1-5, with no clear D. This TCR was sampled from a woman of 80 years or more with acute or convalescent COVID-19. Specimen: peripheral blood. CDR3 in amino acids: CASNQDYSNQPQHF. CDR3 coding DNA: TGTGCCAGCAATCAGGATTATAGCAATCAGCCCCAGCATTTT.